What follows are 4 T cell receptor beta chains derived from one specimen sequenced in a study of blood T cell repertoires in COVID-19. Produced via immunoSEQ multiplex PCR; TCRdb's table is partial and in-frame only. The table shows 200,000 or so clones, with approximately 91% occurring only once. Sequenced: peripheral blood. The receptors shown here come from a woman aged 55-70 years with acute or convalescent COVID-19.

J is TRBJ1-5 and V is TRBV7-8; D call uncertain. CDR1 is SGHVS, CDR2 FQNEAQ, per germline. V lost 4 bases and J 0 bases, leaving 10 bases between the germline ends. This CDR3 contains 15 residues. The CDR3 region has the DNA TGTGCCAGCAGCTCCATGGGCGTTAGCAATCAGCCCCAGCATTTT. Its protein product is CASSSMGVSNQPQHF.

V and J are TRBV4-3 and TRBJ1-4, with 9 bases identical to TRBD1. The V segment lost 0 bases and the J segment 7 bases; nucleotides outside the gene matches: 6. In germline, CDR1 is LGHNA, CDR2 YSLEER. The CDR3 has 16 amino acids. Written as DNA, the CDR3 is TGCGCCAGCAGCCAAGATGTGGGACAGGGAGGTGAAAAACTGTTTTTT. This translates into CASSQDVGQGGEKLFF.

This chain links TRBV12-3 or TRBV12-4 with TRBJ1-6, with D perhaps TRBD1 (5 bases). V shed 5 bases and J shed 7 bases, with 6 bases lying between them. This CDR3 spans 12 amino acids. The CDR3 is CASSDSNSPLHF. The CDR3 region has the DNA TGTGCCAGCAGTGACAGCAATTCACCCCTCCACTTT.

The chain employs TRBV6-5 and TRBJ2-2; the D gene is possibly TRBD1 (6 bases). This CDR3 comprises 15 residues. The germline V and J ends were trimmed by 0 bases and 6 bases, with 11 bases remaining between them. Germline V gives CDR1 MNHEY, CDR2 SVGAGI. The CDR3 here is CASSYSRQAAGELFF. The CDR3 DNA sequence: TGTGCCAGCAGTTACTCGAGACAGGCTGCCGGGGAGCTGTTTTTT.